The 24 T cell receptor beta chains listed next were all sequenced from one sample in a study of blood T cell repertoires in COVID-19. Using immunoSEQ multiplex PCR, the repertoire was profiled, and TCRdb retains in-frame clones only, with some absent. The table lists 52,000 or so clones, roughly 85% of them singletons, with about 6% in the top ten. Source material: peripheral blood. These receptors originate from a human donor in a cohort sampled during active or convalescent COVID-19.

This clone was detected only once. The chain recombines TRBV5-6 with TRBJ2-7; 7 positions match TRBD2. The ends lost 4 bases at V and 7 bases at J; junction bases unmatched: 20. The CDR3 has 17 amino acids. Germline lookup yields CDR1 SGHDT and CDR2 YYEEEE. Written as DNA, the CDR3 is TGTGCCAGCAGCCCCCCCTTGGATAGCGGGTATAAGAGTGAGCAGTACTTC. Translated: CASSPPLDSGYKSEQYF. Combining the CDR3 with reference TRBV5-6 and TRBJ2-7 gives the whole variable domain DAGVTQSPTHLIKTRGQQVTLRCSPKSGHDTVSWYQQALGQGPQFIFQYYEEEERQRGNFPDRFSGHQFPNYSSELNVNALLLGDSALYLCASSPPLDSGYKSEQYFGPGTRLTVT.

The rearrangement links TRBV2 to TRBJ2-5; 7 bases match TRBD1. CDR3 length equals 13 residues. Per germline, CDR1 SNHLY and CDR2 FYNNEI. Unmatched junction bases numbered 2, after V lost 3 bases and J lost 4 bases. CDR3: CASSDRQGETQYF. The DNA of the CDR3 is TGTGCCAGCAGTGATAGACAGGGAGAGACCCAGTACTTC.

V and J are TRBV6-5 and TRBJ2-3, with 7 bases aligning to TRBD1. This CDR3 spans 15 amino acids. From germline, CDR1 is MNHEY and CDR2 SVGAGI. Trimming at V came to 6 bases and at J to 0 bases, leaving 6 bases not matched to a gene. CDR3 amino acids: CASRSGQLSTDTQYF. The CDR3 region has the DNA TGTGCCAGCAGGTCGGGACAGCTTAGCACAGATACGCAGTATTTT.

The chain employs TRBV3-1 (or the pseudogene TRBV3-2) and TRBJ1-2; possibly TRBD1 for D (6 bases). V was shortened by 4 bases and J by 5 bases, with 8 bases between the two germline ends. Germline CDR1 LGHDT, CDR2 YNNKEL (reference sequence). The length of the CDR3 is 12 residues. The CDR3 region has the DNA TGTGCCAGCAGCCCCGGACAGTATGGCTACACCTTC. Translated, it gives CASSPGQYGYTF.

This sequence joins TRBV2 and TRBJ1-5; TRBD1 might be the D (5 bases). The CDR3 has 14 residues. The V and J ends lost 4 bases and 2 bases respectively, with 9 bases between them. CDR1 is SNHLY, CDR2 FYNNEI, per germline. CDR3 nucleotides: TGTGCCAGCAGTGCCCAGGGTGGCAATCAGCCCCAGCATTTT. As protein: CASSAQGGNQPQHF. Using reference TRBV2 and TRBJ1-5 for the parts outside the CDR3, the full variable domain is EPEVTQTPSHQVTQMGQEVILRCVPISNHLYFYWYRQILGQKVEFLVSFYNNEISEKSEIFDDQFSVERPDGSNFTLKIRSTKLEDSAMYFCASSAQGGNQPQHFGDGTRLSIL.

The chain recombines TRBV2 with TRBJ1-1; D is perhaps TRBD1 (5 bases). The CDR3 extends over 14 amino acids. CDR1 is SNHLY and CDR2 is FYNNEI in the germline V gene. The V end lost 8 bases, the J end lost 2 bases, and 15 bases lay between the germline ends. CDR3 amino acids: CASGGARANTEAFF. CDR3 in DNA: TGTGCCAGCGGAGGGGCCCGGGCAAACACTGAAGCTTTCTTT.

This clone was detected a few times. This chain connects TRBV10-3 to TRBJ1-2; unclear D gene. Trimming took 3 bases from V and 3 from J, leaving 17 bases between them. The CDR3 length is 16 residues. The germline V gene encodes CDR1 ENHRY and CDR2 SYGVKD. Here the CDR3 DNA reads TGTGCCATCAGTGAAGGAAACTATCGAACTTACTATGGCTACACCTTC. Amino acid sequence: CAISEGNYRTYYGYTF.

Here the CDR3 DNA reads TGTGCCAGTAGTAGTGTGAGGCAGAAGCCTAACTATGGCTACACCTTC. It codes for CASSSVRQKPNYGYTF. The J gene is TRBJ1-2, the V gene TRBV19; unclear D gene. Germline V CDR1 and CDR2: LNHDA, SQIVND (reference sequence). The V end was cut by 4 bases, the J end by 0 bases, with 15 bases between. The CDR3 extends over 16 amino acids. Filled out from reference TRBV19 and TRBJ1-2, the complete variable domain reads DGGITQSPKYLFRKEGQNVTLSCEQNLNHDAMYWYRQDPGQGLRLIYYSQIVNDFQKGDIAEGYSVSREKKESFPLTVTSAQKNPTAFYLCASSSVRQKPNYGYTFGSGTRLTVV.

This chain connects TRBV25-1 to TRBJ1-1, with TRBD1 matching 9 bases. The CDR3 sequence is 14 residues long. CDR1 and CDR2 (germline): MGHDK, SYGVNS. V lost 6 bases, J lost 8 bases, and 10 bases stayed unmatched. CDR3 sequence: CASSFGQGQSEAFF. The CDR3 nucleotides read TGTGCCAGCAGCTTCGGACAGGGGCAAAGCGAAGCTTTCTTT. Full variable domain (rest looked up from reference TRBV25-1 and TRBJ1-1): EADIYQTPRYLVIGTGKKITLECSQTMGHDKMYWYQQDPGMELHLIHYSYGVNSTEKGDLSSESTVSRIRTEHFPLTLESARPSHTSQYLCASSFGQGQSEAFFGQGTRLTVV.

The CDR3 protein is CASSLKPSGGGNEQFF. DNA of the CDR3: TGTGCCAGCAGCTTAAAGCCTAGCGGAGGAGGGAATGAGCAGTTCTTC. V is TRBV11-3 and J is TRBJ2-1; 7 bases match TRBD2. The CDR3 contains 16 residues. Trimming cost V 2 bases and J 7 bases; bases outside gene matches: 11. Germline V lookup: CDR1 SGHNT, CDR2 YENEEA.

The chain carries TRBV3-1 (or the pseudogene TRBV3-2) and TRBJ2-3; 12 bases match TRBD2. This CDR3 contains 17 residues. The V and J ends lost 4 bases and 4 bases, in that order; junction bases with no gene match: 9. CDR1 and CDR2 (germline): LGHDT, YNNKEL (reference sequence). The CDR3 region has the DNA TGTGCCAGCAGCCTTGATCTAGCGGGGGGGCCGGCAGATACGCAGTATTTT. It translates to CASSLDLAGGPADTQYF.

This clone turned up a few times. The gene calls are TRBV20-1 and TRBJ2-7; no firm D call. Between the trimmed V and J ends, which lost 6 bases and 5 bases, there was a span of 11 bases. CDR3 size: 11 residues. Germline CDR1 reads DFQATT; CDR2 reads SNEGSKA (reference sequence). CDR3 bases: TGCAGTGCCAACAGTGGCCACGAGCAGTACTTC. Translating it yields CSANSGHEQYF.

The chain couples TRBV7-2 to TRBJ1-1, with 7 bases fitting TRBD1. Germline V gene sequence: CDR1 SGHTA, CDR2 FQGNSA. CDR3 size: 14 residues. V dropped 3 bases and J dropped 1; count of bases not matched to a gene: 2. The CDR3 coding sequence is TGTGCCAGCAGCTTCTCAGGGGGGAACACTGAAGCTTTCTTT. It is translated as CASSFSGGNTEAFF. The full variable domain, in which reference TRBV7-2 and TRBJ1-1 provide the parts outside the CDR3, is GAGVSQSPSNKVTEKGKDVELRCDPISGHTALYWYRQSLGQGLEFLIYFQGNSAPDKSGLPSDRFSAERTGGSVSTLTIQRTQQEDSAVYLCASSFSGGNTEAFFGQGTRLTVV.

In DNA, the CDR3 is TGTGCCATCAGCGGGGGACAGGTGGGAAACACCATATATTTT. Translation: CAISGGQVGNTIYF. The chain uses TRBV10-3 and TRBJ1-3; TRBD1 agrees at 8 bases. V lost 6 bases to trimming and J lost 4 bases; unmatched junction nucleotides: 5. Looked up from germline, CDR1 is ENHRY and CDR2 is SYGVKD. The length of the CDR3 is 14 residues.

This sequence joins TRBV27 and TRBJ1-2; no definite D call. Germline assignment: CDR1 MNHEY and CDR2 SMNVEV (reference sequence). This CDR3 has 16 amino acids. V was trimmed by 5 bases and J by 5 bases, leaving 21 bases between them. The CDR3 sequence: CASSLTGSHGLYGYTF. CDR3 DNA: TGTGCCAGCAGTCTAACCGGGAGCCACGGGCTATATGGCTACACCTTC.

The V and J genes are TRBV29-1 and TRBJ2-1, with TRBD1 identical over 9 bases. The CDR3 has 12 amino acids. Losses at the gene ends were 6 bases for V and 7 bases for J; bases not matched to a gene: 4. The germline V gene encodes CDR1 SQVTM and CDR2 ANQGSEA. This CDR3 reads CSVDRGGNEQFF. DNA of the CDR3: TGCAGCGTAGACAGGGGGGGGAATGAGCAGTTCTTC.

In its sample, this clone was seen once. The gene calls are TRBV6-2 or TRBV6-3 and TRBJ1-1; D may be TRBD1 (6 bases). In germline, CDR1 is MNHEY, CDR2 SVGEGT. The CDR3 extends over 15 amino acids. V was trimmed by 5 bases and J by 3 bases, leaving 16 bases between them. The CDR3 DNA reads TGTGCCAGCAGTACCCCAGGGGAATGGCACACTGAAGCTTTCTTT. Translating gives CASSTPGEWHTEAFF.

This chain connects TRBV14 to TRBJ1-6; 7 nucleotides agree with TRBD1. Germline CDR1 is SGHDN and CDR2 is FVKESK. J lost 13 bases, V lost 3 bases, and 9 bases had no gene match. CDR3 length: 14 residues. In DNA form, the CDR3 reads TGTGCCAGCAGCCACCTAGACAGGGATGTTCCCCTCCACTTT. Translated: CASSHLDRDVPLHF.

The chain employs TRBV27 and TRBJ2-7, with D possibly TRBD1 on 6 matching bases. This CDR3 spans 12 amino acids. V was shortened by 3 bases and J by 7 bases, with 10 bases between the two germline ends. Germline V lookup: CDR1 MNHEY, CDR2 SMNVEV (reference sequence). This chain's CDR3 is CASSFPQGEQYF. CDR3 nucleotide sequence: TGTGCCAGCAGTTTTCCACAGGGAGAGCAGTACTTC.

The V call is TRBV6-5, the J call TRBJ1-5; possibly TRBD1 for D (5 bases). CDR1 and CDR2 (germline): MNHEY, SVGAGI. Trimming took off 6 bases at V and 4 bases at J, with 16 bases between the two ends. The CDR3 sequence is 15 residues long. CDR3 DNA: TGTGCCAGCAGCCCGGAGCAGGGTAGGAATCAGCCCCAGCATTTT. It specifies CASSPEQGRNQPQHF.

The chain has TRBV19 and TRBJ2-7; 10 nucleotides agree with TRBD2. This CDR3 has 16 amino acids. Trimming at V came to 5 bases and at J to 4 bases, leaving 11 bases not matched to a gene. The germline V gene encodes CDR1 LNHDA and CDR2 SQIVND (reference sequence). As DNA, the CDR3 is TGTGCCAGTAGTCCCGTCTTACTAGCGGGGACTTACGAGCAGTACTTC. It yields the protein CASSPVLLAGTYEQYF.

The genes are TRBV3-1 (or the pseudogene TRBV3-2) and TRBJ2-2; D gene unclear. V was shortened by 2 bases and J by 0 bases, with 13 bases between the two germline ends. Germline-derived CDR1 and CDR2 are LGHDT and YNNKEL (reference sequence). The length of the CDR3 is 17 residues. The CDR3 nucleotides are TGTGCCAGCAGCCAAATCGACAAACCCCCGAACACCGGGGAGCTGTTTTTT. Translation gives CASSQIDKPPNTGELFF.

This clone was observed a few times. The rearrangement joins TRBV6-5 to TRBJ1-2; 9 nucleotides match TRBD1. This CDR3 region has 13 residues. V shed 6 bases and J 5 bases; nucleotides not matched to a gene: 4. Germline lookup yields CDR1 MNHEY and CDR2 SVGAGI. This CDR3 is CASRPTGGYGYTF. The CDR3 DNA reads as TGTGCCAGCAGACCGACAGGGGGGTATGGCTACACCTTC.

The V gene is TRBV6-2 or TRBV6-3, the J gene TRBJ2-4; TRBD2 agrees at 7 bases. Germline CDR1 and CDR2: MNHEY and SVGEGT. J lost 2 bases, V lost 6 bases, and 10 bases had no gene match. The CDR3 is 16 residues long. The CDR3 is CASSQYGGLTKNIQYF. In DNA form, the CDR3 reads TGTGCCAGCAGCCAGTACGGGGGACTAACCAAAAACATTCAGTACTTC.